The sequence of this T cell receptor beta chain was determined in a study of T-cell memory formation after mild COVID-19. Study-wide results and caveats: For contracting clones, CD4+ ones sat mainly in CM and EM, CD8+ in EMRA. Clonal second-wave expansions that peaked on day 37 had unconfirmed SARS-CoV-2 specificity.

MiXCR, applied by TCRdb to the 5' RACE reads, yields one record per CDR3 protein. The repertoire has hundreds of thousands of distinct CDR3 sequences, about 16% of them found once; the top ten carry roughly 22%. Trimming took off 6 bases at V and 10 bases at J, with 23 bases between the two ends. CDR1 and CDR2 from the germline V gene are SGHTA and FQGNSA. This CDR3 is built from 15 residues. As regards this clonotype: The target antigen is unknown.

This TCR derives from a man between 18 and 35 years old who had mild COVID-19 (a few samples of this study predate the infection). Cell type and time point are not known. The sequenced sample was PBMCs or a T cell subset sorted from them (not recorded which). V and J are TRBV7-2 and TRBJ2-3, with D perhaps TRBD2 (6 bases). CDR3 coding DNA: TGTGCCAGCAGTTCGACCGGGACTCTACACACGGCGCAGTATTTT. Its translation: CASSSTGTLHTAQYF.